These 15 T cell receptor beta chains came from one sample sequenced in a study of blood T cell repertoires in COVID-19. TCRdb's copy holds only in-frame clones and misses some; the assay was immunoSEQ multiplex PCR. The repertoire holds about 280,000 clones, approximately 85% seen once, with about 5.1% in the top ten. Sequenced input: peripheral blood. The receptors derive from a man in his fifties with active or convalescent COVID-19.

J is TRBJ1-1 and V is TRBV6-6; tentative D call: TRBD1 (5 bases). The germline V and J ends were trimmed by 8 bases and 12 bases, with 13 bases remaining between them. The CDR3 covers 10 residues. Germline V CDR1 and CDR2: MNHNY, SVGAGI (reference sequence). CDR3 in DNA: TGTGCCAGCTTGGGGCAGAAAACTTTCTTT. This encodes CASLGQKTFF.

The rearrangement uses TRBV18 and TRBJ2-7, with TRBD1 matching 8 bases. Germline values: CDR1 KGHSH, CDR2 LQKENI. CDR3 length: 16 amino acids. The J segment lost 0 bases and the V segment lost 5 bases, leaving 9 bases of the junction unmatched. CDR3 nucleotide sequence: TGTGCCAGCTCATCTCAGACAGGGGACAGCTCCTACGAGCAGTACTTC. Its protein is CASSSQTGDSSYEQYF.

The gene calls are TRBV29-1 and TRBJ1-1; D may be TRBD1 (6 bases). Looked up from germline, CDR1 is SQVTM and CDR2 is ANQGSEA. The CDR3 runs to 12 residues. V was trimmed by 6 bases and J by 1 base, leaving 9 bases between them. CDR3 sequence (DNA): TGCAGCGTCCGCAGGGGGAACACTGAAGCTTTCTTT. Its protein product is CSVRRGNTEAFF.

This chain connects TRBV6-5 to TRBJ1-5; a weak D match, TRBD1 (6 bases). V lost 6 bases and J 7 bases, leaving 13 bases between the germline ends. The CDR3 runs 13 residues. Germline lookup yields CDR1 MNHEY and CDR2 SVGAGI. CDR3 DNA: TGTGCCAGCAGAACAACTACAGGGCAGCCCCAGCATTTT. Amino acid sequence: CASRTTTGQPQHF.

The genes are TRBV7-2 and TRBJ2-2; 10 bases agree with TRBD2. There are 14 residues in the CDR3. V lost 6 bases and J lost 5; bases outside the gene matches: 3. From germline, CDR1 is SGHTA and CDR2 FQGNSA. The CDR3: CASSSTSGTGELFF. DNA of the CDR3: TGTGCCAGCAGTTCGACTAGCGGGACCGGGGAGCTGTTTTTT.

The chain has TRBV2 and TRBJ1-1; TRBD1 is a possible D gene (6 bases). Trimming left V 4 bases short and J 1 base short, with 10 bases between. The CDR3 is made up of 14 amino acids. The germline V gene encodes CDR1 SNHLY and CDR2 FYNNEI. CDR3 in DNA: TGTGCCAGCAGTGTCAGGGGAGAGAACACTGAAGCTTTCTTT. Its protein product is CASSVRGENTEAFF.

This clone was detected a few times. V is TRBV4-1 and J is TRBJ2-7, with 10 bases identical to TRBD2. V was pared by 3 bases and J by 6 bases, with 8 bases of the junction left unmatched. The CDR3 loop spans 15 amino acids. Germline V gives CDR1 MGHRA, CDR2 YSYEKL. CDR3 protein: CASSQTWTSGSEQYF. The CDR3 DNA reads TGCGCCAGCAGCCAGACCTGGACTAGCGGTTCCGAGCAGTACTTC.

This chain joins TRBV29-1 and TRBJ1-2; 9 nucleotides agree with TRBD1. Germline assignment: CDR1 SQVTM and CDR2 ANQGSEA. V dropped 7 bases and J dropped 3; count of bases not matched to a gene: 6. This CDR3 contains 13 residues. The CDR3, as DNA: TGCAGCGCCGGGGACAGGGTAGACTATGGCTACACCTTC. Protein sequence: CSAGDRVDYGYTF.

This clone appeared a single time. The chain recombines TRBV28 with TRBJ2-7, with D unresolved. This CDR3 has 12 residues. Germline-derived CDR1 and CDR2 are MDHEN and SYDVKM. Deletions cut 5 bases from V and 2 bases from J, with 7 bases between. The CDR3 DNA reads TGTGCCAGCAGTATAATAGCCTACGAGCAGTACTTC. Its protein product is CASSIIAYEQYF.

The V call is TRBV19, the J call TRBJ2-3; tentative D call: TRBD2 (5 bases). The CDR3 consists of 14 residues. Germline V gene data show CDR1 as LNHDA and CDR2 as SQIVND (reference sequence). Trimming removed 5 bases at V and 2 bases at J, with 11 bases between. The CDR3 coding sequence is TGTGCCAGTAGTTCGGCGGGTCCCACAGATACGCAGTATTTT. Translating it yields CASSSAGPTDTQYF. Filled out from reference TRBV19 and TRBJ2-3, the complete variable domain reads DGGITQSPKYLFRKEGQNVTLSCEQNLNHDAMYWYRQDPGQGLRLIYYSQIVNDFQKGDIAEGYSVSREKKESFPLTVTSAQKNPTAFYLCASSSAGPTDTQYFGPGTRLTVL.

The chain uses TRBV2 and TRBJ1-1; 8 bases match TRBD1. The CDR3 spans 13 residues. Trimming removed 7 bases from V and 6 bases from J; junction bases left unmatched: 7. Germline CDR1 SNHLY, CDR2 FYNNEI. The CDR3, as DNA: TGTGCCAGCACGAGGACAGGGAGACCTGAAGCTTTCTTT. This sequence encodes CASTRTGRPEAFF.

This chain connects TRBV18 to TRBJ2-2; 13 bases agree with TRBD2. Per germline, CDR1 KGHSH and CDR2 LQKENI. The CDR3 consists of 15 residues. J was trimmed by 6 bases and V by 3 bases; bases with no gene match: 1. The CDR3 sequence is CASSPGLAGSGELFF. DNA for the CDR3: TGTGCCAGCTCACCGGGACTAGCGGGATCCGGGGAGCTGTTTTTT.

The chain recombines TRBV6-5 with TRBJ2-3, with 7 bases fitting TRBD2. The CDR3 is 15 amino acids. The V gene end was trimmed by 4 bases and the J gene end by 3 bases; junction bases not matched to a gene: 7. Germline CDR1 reads MNHEY; CDR2 reads SVGAGI. In nucleotides, the CDR3 is TGTGCCAGCAGTTCCGGAGGGCGGGAGACAGATACGCAGTATTTT. It yields the protein CASSSGGRETDTQYF.

This sequence joins TRBV9 and TRBJ2-3; 8 positions match TRBD1. The trim removed 4 bases at V and 6 bases at J, leaving 4 bases unmatched. The CDR3 runs 13 residues. The V gene's germline CDR1 is SGDLS and CDR2 YYNGEE. CDR3 in amino acids: CASSPRGPDTQYF. CDR3 sequence (DNA): TGTGCCAGCAGCCCCAGGGGGCCGGATACGCAGTATTTT.

This chain joins TRBV7-3 and TRBJ2-5; TRBD2 matches at 7 bases. V was clipped by 2 bases and J by 3 bases; unmatched bases: 3. Germline CDR1 SGHTA, CDR2 FQGTGA. CDR3 length: 14 residues. The CDR3 here is CASSLGLAEETQYF. DNA for the CDR3: TGTGCCAGCAGCTTAGGCCTAGCGGAAGAGACCCAGTACTTC.